These 25 T cell receptor beta chains share one sample of origin, sequenced in a study of beta chain features in type 1 diabetes. Expressed TCRB transcripts were sequenced, since all the RNA that had been isolated was reverse transcribed. This table comes from immunoSEQ multiplex PCR, and its TCRdb copy is limited to in-frame clones, with some not included. The sample includes fewer than 550,000 clones, over 9.5% seen only once; the top ten take 0.04% to 0.05%. Sequencing was performed on naive CD4+ T cells from blood. The receptors stem from a woman aged 18 to 35 in good health.

This clone was counted a few times. This chain links TRBV7-9 with TRBJ1-4; 7 nucleotides match TRBD1. The CDR3 is 14 residues long. V shed 5 bases, J shed 6 bases, and the junction held 6 bases outside the gene matches. Per the germline V gene, CDR1 is SEHNR and CDR2 is FQNEAQ (reference sequence). CDR3 residues: CASSLGQYHEKLFF. The CDR3 nucleotides are TGTGCCAGCAGCCTGGGACAGTACCATGAAAAACTGTTTTTT.

The sample holds a few counts of this clone. V usage is TRBV30 and J usage is TRBJ2-1; 7 bases fit TRBD2. Germline CDR1 reads GTSNPN; CDR2 reads SVGIG (reference sequence). Unmatched junction bases numbered 12, after V lost 3 bases and J lost 7 bases. This CDR3 region has 15 residues. CDR3 nucleotide sequence: TGTGCCTGGAGGTGGGGCGGGAGTGTTTTAAATGAGCAGTTCTTC. Translation gives CAWRWGGSVLNEQFF.

The chain is built from TRBV29-1 and TRBJ1-1; D is uncertain. CDR1 and CDR2 (germline): SQVTM, ANQGSEA. Trimming cost V 6 bases and J 5 bases, with 13 bases left between them. The CDR3 spans 12 residues. Here the CDR3 DNA reads TGCAGCGTAACCGTCAAAAGGACTGAAGCTTTCTTT. It yields the protein CSVTVKRTEAFF.

The chain combines TRBV4-2 with TRBJ1-1; D unclear. V lost 1 base, J lost 0 bases, and 9 bases lay in between. The CDR3 totals 15 residues. CDR1 is LGHNA and CDR2 is YNFKEQ in the germline V gene. The CDR3 DNA is TGTGCCAGCAGCCAAGGCAGTCTGATGAACACTGAAGCTTTCTTT. This translates into CASSQGSLMNTEAFF.

V and J are TRBV29-1 and TRBJ2-7; no firm D call. Trimming pared 4 bases from V and 4 bases from J, leaving 5 bases between. Germline lookup yields CDR1 SQVTM and CDR2 ANQGSEA. The CDR3 length is 10 residues. Written as DNA, the CDR3 is TGCAGCGTTGTGGGTTACGAGCAGTACGTC. This gives the protein CSVVGYEQYV.

This chain links TRBV13 with TRBJ2-1; 14 nucleotides line up with TRBD2. CDR3 size: 18 residues. CDR1 is PRHDT, CDR2 FYEKMQ, per germline (reference sequence). Trimming removed 5 bases from V and 6 bases from J; junction bases left unmatched: 12. The CDR3 DNA reads TGTGCCAGCAGCCCGTGGACTAGCGGGAGGTTAGGACTCAATGAGCAGTTCTTC. Residues: CASSPWTSGRLGLNEQFF.

This chain connects TRBV7-2 to TRBJ2-1; TRBD2 agrees at 13 bases. Germline values: CDR1 SGHTA, CDR2 FQGNSA. This CDR3 contains 16 residues. Losses at the gene ends were 4 bases for V and 6 bases for J; bases not matched to a gene: 6. The CDR3 bases are TGTGCCAGCAGCTCTGCCGGGACTAGCGGGGCCAATGAGCAGTTCTTC. Encoded protein: CASSSAGTSGANEQFF.

This clone was detected a few times. Other DNA sequences from this sample encode an identical CDR3 as well. The gene calls are TRBV7-3 and TRBJ2-3; TRBD2 matches 7 bases. CDR3 size: 15 residues. The trim removed 1 base at V and 3 bases at J, leaving 4 bases unmatched. Germline-derived CDR1 and CDR2 are SGHTA and FQGTGA. In DNA, the CDR3 is TGTGCCAGCAGCTTAAGGGGCGGGAGTACAGATACGCAGTATTTT. It codes for CASSLRGGSTDTQYF.

This clone was detected a few times. Other DNA sequences from this sample encode an identical CDR3 as well. This chain uses TRBV29-1 with TRBJ2-1; D gene uncertain. V was shortened by 6 bases and J by 4 bases, with 7 bases between the two germline ends. The CDR3 covers 11 residues. The germline CDR1 and CDR2 sequences are SQVTM and ANQGSEA. The CDR3 DNA follows: TGCAGCGTAGGGAATTACAATGAGCAGTTCTTC. This sequence encodes CSVGNYNEQFF.

This clone was seen a few times. V is TRBV5-1 and J is TRBJ2-1; D perhaps matches TRBD2 (5 bases). The CDR3 length is 13 residues. Trimming left V 0 bases short and J 13 bases short, with 14 bases between. In germline, CDR1 is SGHRS, CDR2 YFSETQ. The CDR3 is CASSLGQEAPQFF. CDR3 nucleotides: TGCGCCAGCAGCTTGGGGCAGGAGGCCCCACAGTTCTTC. The full variable domain, completed using reference TRBV5-1 and TRBJ2-1, is KAGVTQTPRYLIKTRGQQVTLSCSPISGHRSVSWYQQTPGQGLQFLFEYFSETQRNKGNFPGRFSGRQFSNSRSEMNVSTLELGDSALYLCASSLGQEAPQFFGPGTRLTVL.

In its sample, this clone was seen a few times. The chain joins TRBV5-1 to TRBJ2-7, with TRBD2 as a possible D gene (6 bases). The V gene's germline CDR1 is SGHRS and CDR2 YFSETQ. V dropped 2 bases and J dropped 5 bases, with 11 bases sitting between them. The CDR3 length is 13 residues. In DNA, the CDR3 is TGCGCCAGCAGCTTTAGCGGATTCGACGAGCAGTACGTC. It specifies CASSFSGFDEQYV.

The chain is built from TRBV28 and TRBJ2-1, with 10 bases that match TRBD2. CDR3 length equals 12 residues. The germline V gene has CDR1 MDHEN and CDR2 SYDVKM. Germline trimming cut 6 bases from V and 10 bases from J; bases unmatched to any gene: 3. The CDR3 region is CASSLLAGEQFF. CDR3 bases: TGTGCCAGCAGCTTACTAGCGGGGGAGCAGTTCTTC.

This clone turned up a few times. The rearrangement uses TRBV5-4 and TRBJ2-7; 13 bases fit TRBD2. Germline-derived CDR1 and CDR2 are SGHNT and YYREEE (reference sequence). V gave up 4 bases and J gave up 6 bases; unmatched junction bases: 4. The CDR3 is 14 residues long. The CDR3 nucleotides are TGTGCCAGCAGCCCGGGACTAGCGGGATCCGAGCAGTACTTC. This gives the protein CASSPGLAGSEQYF.

The V and J genes are TRBV2 and TRBJ2-1; D is perhaps TRBD1 (5 bases). Germline values: CDR1 SNHLY, CDR2 FYNNEI. The length of the CDR3 is 14 residues. The V end was cut by 9 bases, the J end by 7 bases, with 19 bases between. CDR3 DNA: TGTGCCAGTCAGGATCCTTTGGGGCAGAATGAGCAGTTCTTC. Its protein is CASQDPLGQNEQFF.

This clone has more than one count but fewer than ten. V usage is TRBV5-4 and J usage is TRBJ1-4, with TRBD1 matching over 7 bases. The V gene end was trimmed by 4 bases and the J gene end by 7 bases; junction bases not matched to a gene: 7. Germline CDR1 SGHNT, CDR2 YYREEE (reference sequence). The CDR3 length is 14 residues. The chain's CDR3 is CASSTGVGGEKLFF. CDR3 sequence (DNA): TGTGCCAGCAGCACAGGGGTGGGGGGTGAAAAACTGTTTTTT.

This clone was seen more than once but under ten times. The chain recombines TRBV5-1 with TRBJ2-1; D is unclear. This CDR3 contains 15 residues. Trimming pared 0 bases from V and 8 bases from J, leaving 15 bases between. The V gene's germline CDR1 is SGHRS and CDR2 YFSETQ. The CDR3 sequence: CASSLARSAIDEQFF. In nucleotides, the CDR3 is TGCGCCAGCAGCTTGGCCAGGTCAGCCATCGATGAGCAGTTCTTC. The full variable domain, in which reference TRBV5-1 and TRBJ2-1 provide the parts outside the CDR3, is KAGVTQTPRYLIKTRGQQVTLSCSPISGHRSVSWYQQTPGQGLQFLFEYFSETQRNKGNFPGRFSGRQFSNSRSEMNVSTLELGDSALYLCASSLARSAIDEQFFGPGTRLTVL.

This clone turned up a few times. The chain recombines TRBV28 with TRBJ1-6, with D tentatively TRBD1 (5 bases). Germline CDR1 MDHEN, CDR2 SYDVKM. There are 15 residues in the CDR3. V shed 5 bases and J shed 9 bases, with 17 bases lying between them. The CDR3 reads CASSPQGPGISPLHF. The CDR3 DNA follows: TGTGCCAGCAGTCCCCAGGGACCGGGGATTTCACCCCTCCACTTT.

This clone was observed a handful of times. V and J are TRBV11-2 and TRBJ1-5; D unresolved. The CDR3 sequence is 16 residues long. Germline-derived CDR1 and CDR2 are SGHAT and FQNNGV. The V end lost 1 base, the J end lost 2 bases, and 12 bases lay between the germline ends. Here the CDR3 DNA reads TGTGCCAGCAGCTTAGGGAGCCACTCGGGCAATCAGCCCCAGCATTTT. Its protein product is CASSLGSHSGNQPQHF. Full variable domain (remainder filled in from reference TRBV11-2 and TRBJ1-5): EAGVAQSPRYKIIEKRQSVAFWCNPISGHATLYWYQQILGQGPKLLIQFQNNGVVDDSQLPKDRFSAERLKGVDSTLKIQPAKLEDSAVYLCASSLGSHSGNQPQHFGDGTRLSIL.

DNA for the CDR3: TGTGCCAGCAGCTGGGGACTAGCGTTTTCCTACGAGCAGTACTTC. This codes for CASSWGLAFSYEQYF. The chain couples TRBV13 to TRBJ2-7; 10 positions match TRBD2. With 4 bases clipped from V and 1 base from J, the junction kept 4 bases outside the gene matches. Per germline, CDR1 PRHDT and CDR2 FYEKMQ (reference sequence). This CDR3 spans 15 amino acids. The complete variable domain, with remaining parts taken from reference TRBV13 and TRBJ2-7, reads AAGVIQSPRHLIKEKRETATLKCYPIPRHDTVYWYQQGPGQDPQFLISFYEKMQSDKGSIPDRFSAQQFSDYHSELNMSSLELGDSALYFCASSWGLAFSYEQYFGPGTRLTVT.

This chain uses TRBV15 with TRBJ1-1; D gene uncertain. V was clipped by 0 bases and J by 0 bases, with 8 bases between them. CDR1 LNHNV and CDR2 YYDKDF come from the germline V gene (reference sequence). This CDR3 is built from 15 residues. CDR3 region: CATSREVGLNTEAFF. As DNA, the CDR3 is TGTGCCACCAGCAGAGAGGTAGGGTTGAACACTGAAGCTTTCTTT.

This chain links TRBV5-4 with TRBJ2-3; D is perhaps TRBD1 (5 bases). The germline V gene has CDR1 SGHNT and CDR2 YYREEE (reference sequence). With 3 bases removed from V and 1 base from J, the gap between germline ends came to 15 bases. CDR3 length equals 16 residues. The CDR3 sequence is CASSSPTASGTDTQYF. CDR3 DNA sequence: TGTGCCAGCAGCTCGCCGACAGCCTCGGGCACAGATACGCAGTATTTT.

The chain uses TRBV20-1 and TRBJ1-1; no clear D. The CDR3 consists of 11 residues. Germline loops: CDR1 DFQATT, CDR2 SNEGSKA (reference sequence). Trimming pared 0 bases from V and 11 bases from J, leaving 10 bases between. Written as DNA, the CDR3 is TGCAGTGCTAGAGACCCGCCGGCGGCTTTCTTT. This codes for CSARDPPAAFF.

The gene calls are TRBV30 and TRBJ1-2; D gene unclear. CDR3 size: 13 residues. The V and J ends lost 0 bases and 4 bases respectively, with 9 bases between them. The germline CDR1 and CDR2 sequences are GTSNPN and SVGIG (reference sequence). CDR3 coding DNA: TGTGCCTGGAGTGTAGGCCTCCGCTATGGCTACACCTTC. Residues: CAWSVGLRYGYTF.

This clone showed up many times. The chain links TRBV19 to TRBJ2-1, with TRBD1 matching 7 bases. The germline gives CDR1 LNHDA, CDR2 SQIVND (reference sequence). The J segment lost 9 bases and the V segment lost 6 bases, leaving 2 bases of the junction unmatched. The CDR3 consists of 11 residues. For the CDR3, the DNA is TGTGCCAGTAGAAAGGGGGCTGAGCAGTTCTTC. Protein: CASRKGAEQFF.

The chain carries TRBV4-3 and TRBJ2-7, with 7 bases aligning to TRBD2. The germline V gene has CDR1 LGHNA and CDR2 YSLEER. The trim removed 3 bases at V and 6 bases at J, leaving 11 bases unmatched. The CDR3 spans 15 residues. The CDR3 protein is CASSHPGAGAAEQYF. The DNA of the CDR3 is TGCGCCAGCAGCCATCCCGGGGCGGGAGCGGCCGAGCAGTACTTC.